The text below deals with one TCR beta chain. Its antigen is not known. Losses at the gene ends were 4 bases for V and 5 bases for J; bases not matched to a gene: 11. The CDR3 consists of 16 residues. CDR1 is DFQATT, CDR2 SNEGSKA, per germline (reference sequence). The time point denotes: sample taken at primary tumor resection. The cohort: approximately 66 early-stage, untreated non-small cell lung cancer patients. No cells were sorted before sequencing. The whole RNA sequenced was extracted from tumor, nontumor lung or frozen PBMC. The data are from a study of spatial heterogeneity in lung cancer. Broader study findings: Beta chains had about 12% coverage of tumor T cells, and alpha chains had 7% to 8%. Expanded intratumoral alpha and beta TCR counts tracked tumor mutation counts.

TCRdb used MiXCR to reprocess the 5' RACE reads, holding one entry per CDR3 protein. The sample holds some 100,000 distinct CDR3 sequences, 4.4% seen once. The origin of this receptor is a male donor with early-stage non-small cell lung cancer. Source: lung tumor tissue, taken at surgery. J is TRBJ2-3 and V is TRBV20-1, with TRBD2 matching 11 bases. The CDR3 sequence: CSAIRAWLAGGDTQYF. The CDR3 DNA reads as TGCAGTGCTATAAGGGCCTGGCTAGCGGGAGGAGATACGCAGTATTTT.